This is a list of T cell receptor beta chains from one sample in a study of CD8+CD57+ T cells in acquired aplastic anemia. A single record per CDR3 protein comes from TCRdb applying MiXCR to the reads. The repertoire has 95,000 to 150,000 distinct CDR3 sequences, approximately 36% of them found once; the top ten carry around 2.5%. Sequenced input: sorted CD4+, CD8+, or CD8+CD57+ T cells (not recorded which) from PBMCs. The receptors originated from a human donor with aplastic anemia. CDR3s include the opening cysteine and the closing phenylalanine or tryptophan. The D gene is left open where the match is weak. Clone size is stated in some rows and not others, as once, few, many or a class when expanded.

many,.,TRBV19,TRBJ2-7,CASIGHYEQYF,TGTGCCAGTATAGGCCACTACGAGCAGTACTTC
.,.,TRBV11-2,TRBJ1-6,CASTQRQGWHNSPLHF,TGTGCCAGCACCCAGCGGCAGGGGTGGCATAATTCACCCCTCCACTTT
many,.,TRBV7-6,TRBJ2-5,CASSPGLPETQYF,TGTGCCAGCAGCCCGGGGTTACCAGAGACCCAGTACTTC
.,TRBD1,TRBV29-1,TRBJ2-3,CSVGQGISTDTQYF,TGCAGCGTTGGACAGGGGATTTCCACAGATACGCAGTATTTT
many,TRBD2,TRBV12-3/TRBV12-4,TRBJ2-3,CASSSTSGGPDTQYF,TGTGCCAGCAGCTCGACTAGCGGGGGACCAGATACGCAGTATTTT
many,.,TRBV5-1,TRBJ1-2,CASSSNGILGGYTF,TGCGCCAGCAGCTCCAACGGGATCCTGGGGGGCTACACCTTC
.,.,TRBV2,TRBJ2-7,CASSQGRGSYEQYF,TGTGCCAGCAGCCAAGGGAGGGGGAGCTACGAGCAGTACTTC
.,.,TRBV18,TRBJ2-5,CASSPQREKETQYF,TGTGCCAGCTCACCACAGAGAGAAAAAGAGACCCAGTACTTC
once,TRBD1,TRBV10-3,TRBJ1-4,CAISEPGQGEKLFF,TGTGCCATCAGTGAACCGGGACAGGGGGAAAAACTGTTTTTT
.,TRBD2,TRBV10-3,TRBJ2-7,CAISKTRGEADEQYF,TGTGCCATCAGTAAGACGCGGGGGGAAGCGGACGAGCAGTACTTC
.,TRBD1,TRBV10-3,TRBJ1-2,CAIQTGSGYTF,TGTGCCATCCAGACAGGGTCTGGCTACACCTTC
.,.,TRBV18,TRBJ2-6,CASSPGRRGGANVLTF,TGTGCCAGCTCACCGGGAAGGAGGGGTGGGGCCAACGTCCTGACTTTC
many,.,TRBV5-6,TRBJ2-7,CASSLTGYEQYF,TGTGCCAGCAGCCTCACAGGGTACGAGCAGTACTTC
.,TRBD1,TRBV19,TRBJ2-7,CASSIFGGQGSYEQYF,TGTGCCAGTAGTATTTTTGGGGGACAGGGGAGCTACGAGCAGTACTTC